The entry below describes one TCR beta chain. What it binds is not known. In TCRdb, the reads were re-called with MiXCR into one record per CDR3 protein. The sample has 40,000 to 55,000 distinct CDR3 sequences; about a fifth are singletons. The source of the sample is a study of T cell repertoires in cytomegalovirus infection. About the research overall: The public TCR beta signatures pointed to both CMV infection and matching HLA type.

V gave up 1 base and J gave up 7 bases; unmatched junction bases: 12. Germline-derived CDR1 and CDR2 are SGHTA and FQGNSA. The CDR3 runs to 17 residues. Sequenced material: CD8+ T cells from cultured PBMCs, taken from culture after CMV antigen stimulation. The receptor was isolated from a human donor in good health (CMV status not recorded). Some clones in this sample may be carry-over from other donors' samples. V gene TRBV7-2 combines with J gene TRBJ2-1, with 8 bases matching TRBD2. The CDR3 reads CASSLGPASQRGNEQFF. In DNA form, the CDR3 reads TGTGCCAGCAGCTTAGGCCCGGCTAGCCAGCGGGGGAATGAGCAGTTCTTC.